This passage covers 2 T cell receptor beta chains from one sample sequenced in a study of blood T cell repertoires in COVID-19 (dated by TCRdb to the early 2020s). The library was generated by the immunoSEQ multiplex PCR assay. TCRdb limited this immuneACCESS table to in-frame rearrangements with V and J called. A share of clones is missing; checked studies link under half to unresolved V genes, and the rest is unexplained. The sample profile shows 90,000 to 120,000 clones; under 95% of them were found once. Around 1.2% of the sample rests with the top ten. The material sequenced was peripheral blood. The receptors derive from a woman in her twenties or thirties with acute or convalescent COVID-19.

The DNA for the CDR3 is TGTGCCAGCAGTTACCGGACCTATAGCGGGATAAGACATGGGTACAATGAGCAGTTCTTC. Protein product: CASSYRTYSGIRHGYNEQFF. This rearrangement joins TRBV6-2 or TRBV6-3 to TRBJ2-1; TRBD2 matches at 8 bases. Germline CDR1 and CDR2: MNHEY and SVGEGT. V lost 2 bases to trimming and J lost 4 bases; unmatched junction nucleotides: 19. This CDR3 has 20 residues.

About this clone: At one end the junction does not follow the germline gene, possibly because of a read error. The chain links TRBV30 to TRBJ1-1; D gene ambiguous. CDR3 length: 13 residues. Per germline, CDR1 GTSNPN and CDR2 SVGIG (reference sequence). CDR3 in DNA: TGTGCCCGGAGAGACGGTCGGGACACTGAAGCTTTCTTT. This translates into CARRDGRDTEAFF.